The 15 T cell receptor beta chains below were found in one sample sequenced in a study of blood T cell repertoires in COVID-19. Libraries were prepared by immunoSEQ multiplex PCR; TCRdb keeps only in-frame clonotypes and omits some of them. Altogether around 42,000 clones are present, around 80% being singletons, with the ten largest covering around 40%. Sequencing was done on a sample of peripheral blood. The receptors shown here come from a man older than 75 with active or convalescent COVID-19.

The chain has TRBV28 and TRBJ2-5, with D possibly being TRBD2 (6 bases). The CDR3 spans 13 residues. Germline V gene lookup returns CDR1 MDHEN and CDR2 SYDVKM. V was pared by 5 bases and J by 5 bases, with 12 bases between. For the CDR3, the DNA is TGTGCCAGCAGTATTGGGGGGACGGAGACCCAGTACTTC. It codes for CASSIGGTETQYF.

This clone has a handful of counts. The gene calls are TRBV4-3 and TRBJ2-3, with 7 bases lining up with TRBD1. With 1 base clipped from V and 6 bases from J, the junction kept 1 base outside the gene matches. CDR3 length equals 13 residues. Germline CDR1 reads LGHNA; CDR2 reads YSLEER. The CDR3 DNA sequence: TGCGCCAGCAGCCAAGCACAGGGGGATACGCAGTATTTT. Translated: CASSQAQGDTQYF.

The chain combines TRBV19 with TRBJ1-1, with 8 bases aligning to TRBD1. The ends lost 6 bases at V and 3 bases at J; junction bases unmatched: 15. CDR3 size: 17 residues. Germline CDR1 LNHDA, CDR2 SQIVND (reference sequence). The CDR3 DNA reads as TGTGCCAGTAGGGACAGGGACGAACGTTTTGGGTACACTGAAGCTTTCTTT. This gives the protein CASRDRDERFGYTEAFF.

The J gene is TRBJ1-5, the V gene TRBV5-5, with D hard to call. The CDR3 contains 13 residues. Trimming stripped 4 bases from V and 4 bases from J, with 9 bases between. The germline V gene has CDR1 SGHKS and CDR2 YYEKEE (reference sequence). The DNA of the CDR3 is TGTGCCAGCAGCCGCCTAGAAAATCAGCCCCAGCATTTT. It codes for CASSRLENQPQHF.

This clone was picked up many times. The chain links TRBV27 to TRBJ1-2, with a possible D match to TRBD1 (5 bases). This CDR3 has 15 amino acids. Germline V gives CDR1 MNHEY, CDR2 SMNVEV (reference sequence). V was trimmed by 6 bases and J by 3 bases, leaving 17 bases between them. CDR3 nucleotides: TGTGCCAGCAGCCCGACACTCCGGGGGGACTATGGCTACACCTTC. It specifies CASSPTLRGDYGYTF.

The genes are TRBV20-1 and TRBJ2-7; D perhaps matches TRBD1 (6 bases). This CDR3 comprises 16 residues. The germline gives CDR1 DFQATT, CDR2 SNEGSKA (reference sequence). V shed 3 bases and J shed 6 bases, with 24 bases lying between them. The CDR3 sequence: CSASNRVQTPLGEQYF. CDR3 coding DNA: TGCAGTGCTAGTAACAGGGTTCAGACTCCTTTAGGCGAGCAGTACTTC.

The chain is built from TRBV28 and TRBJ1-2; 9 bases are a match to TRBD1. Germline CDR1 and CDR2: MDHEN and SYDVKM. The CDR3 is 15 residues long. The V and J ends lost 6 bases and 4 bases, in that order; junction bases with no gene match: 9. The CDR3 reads CASRLGQGLGYGYTF. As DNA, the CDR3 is TGTGCCAGCAGACTGGGACAGGGACTAGGCTATGGCTACACCTTC.

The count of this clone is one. The DNA of the CDR3 is TGCGCCAGCAGCACCGGGACTAGCGGGTACTCCTACAATGAGCAGTTCTTC. This encodes CASSTGTSGYSYNEQFF. The chain recombines TRBV5-1 with TRBJ2-1; 12 bases match TRBD2. J was trimmed by 0 bases and V by 4 bases; bases with no gene match: 5. Germline loops: CDR1 SGHRS, CDR2 YFSETQ. This CDR3 region has 17 residues. The variable domain in full, completed from reference TRBV5-1 and TRBJ2-1, reads KAGVTQTPRYLIKTRGQQVTLSCSPISGHRSVSWYQQTPGQGLQFLFEYFSETQRNKGNFPGRFSGRQFSNSRSEMNVSTLELGDSALYLCASSTGTSGYSYNEQFFGPGTRLTVL.

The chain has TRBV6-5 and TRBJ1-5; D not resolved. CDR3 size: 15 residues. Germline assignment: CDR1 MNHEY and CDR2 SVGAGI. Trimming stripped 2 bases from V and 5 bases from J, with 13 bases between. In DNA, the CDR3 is TGTGCCAGCAGTTACAGCAGGTCCAAGGATCAGCCCCAGCATTTT. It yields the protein CASSYSRSKDQPQHF.

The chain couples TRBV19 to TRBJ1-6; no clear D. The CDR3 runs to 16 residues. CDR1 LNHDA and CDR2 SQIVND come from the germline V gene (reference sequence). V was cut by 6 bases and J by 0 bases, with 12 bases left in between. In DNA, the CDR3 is TGTGCCAGTAGAACAACGGGGAGCTCCTATAATTCACCCCTCCACTTT. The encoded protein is CASRTTGSSYNSPLHF.

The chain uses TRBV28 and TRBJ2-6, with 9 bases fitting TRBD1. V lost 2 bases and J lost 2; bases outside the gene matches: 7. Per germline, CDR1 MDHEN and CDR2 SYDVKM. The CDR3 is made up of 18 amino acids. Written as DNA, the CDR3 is TGTGCCAGCAGTTTAGGGACAGGGAAGGCTGCTGGGGCCAACGTCCTGACTTTC. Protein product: CASSLGTGKAAGANVLTF.

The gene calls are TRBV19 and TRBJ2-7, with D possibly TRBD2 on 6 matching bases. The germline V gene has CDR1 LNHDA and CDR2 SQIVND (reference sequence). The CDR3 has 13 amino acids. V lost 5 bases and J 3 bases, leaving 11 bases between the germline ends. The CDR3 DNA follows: TGTGCCAGTAGTTTTAGCGGAGGCTACGAGCAGTACTTC. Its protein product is CASSFSGGYEQYF.

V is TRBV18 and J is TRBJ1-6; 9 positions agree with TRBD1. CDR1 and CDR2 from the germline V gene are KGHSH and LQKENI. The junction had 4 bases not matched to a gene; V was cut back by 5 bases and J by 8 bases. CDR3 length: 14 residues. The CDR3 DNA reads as TGTGCCAGCTCAGCGACAGGGGGGGATTCACCCCTCCACTTT. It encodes CASSATGGDSPLHF.

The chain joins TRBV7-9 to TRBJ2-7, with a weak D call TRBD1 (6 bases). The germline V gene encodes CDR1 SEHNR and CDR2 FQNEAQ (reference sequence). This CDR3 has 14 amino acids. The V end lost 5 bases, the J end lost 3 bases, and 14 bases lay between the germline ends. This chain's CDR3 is CASSGETGHYEQYF. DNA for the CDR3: TGTGCCAGCAGCGGAGAAACAGGGCACTACGAGCAGTACTTC.

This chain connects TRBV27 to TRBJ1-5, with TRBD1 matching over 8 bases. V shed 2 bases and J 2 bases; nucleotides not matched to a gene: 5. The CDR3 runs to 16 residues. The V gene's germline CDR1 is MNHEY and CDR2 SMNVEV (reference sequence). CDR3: CASSLGQGQGNQPQHF. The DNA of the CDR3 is TGTGCCAGCAGTTTAGGACAGGGTCAAGGCAATCAGCCCCAGCATTTT.